The clone carrying this TCR beta chain showed up many times. The data derive from a study of prognosis after radiotherapy for stage I lung cancer. The wider study: The study delivered radiotherapy as SBRT in 3 to 5 fractions, with a biologically effective dose of at least 100 Gy.

There are 15 residues in the CDR3. V dropped 2 bases and J dropped 4 bases, with 11 bases sitting between them. Germline V gene data show CDR1 as LNHDA and CDR2 as SQIVND (reference sequence). Amplification of the TCR beta CDR3 (from genomic DNA) was done by two-round multiplex PCR. Round-one PCR had primers specific to each TRBV and TRBJ gene. TCRdb processed the multiplex PCR reads anew with MiXCR; each CDR3 protein has one entry. The sample consists of 30,000 to 40,000 distinct CDR3 sequences, around a quarter of them appearing once. Specimen: PBMCs, collected before or after stereotactic body radiation therapy (not recorded which). The V and J genes are TRBV19 and TRBJ2-2, with D tentatively TRBD1 (5 bases). This sequence originates from a donor aged 50 or older with non-small cell lung cancer. CDR3 bases: TGTGCCAGTAGTATACAGGGTCGGTTCACCGGGGAGCTGTTTTTT. It codes for CASSIQGRFTGELFF.